The clone carrying this T cell receptor beta chain showed up just a few times. Libraries of TCR beta came from iRepertoire HTBI primers plus Arm-PCR of CDR3 regions. A single record per CDR3 protein comes from TCRdb applying MiXCR to the multiplex PCR reads. The sample has under 450,000 distinct CDR3 sequences; around 22% are singletons. This sample's time point: persistent/refractory GD, antithyroid drugs over 5 years with positive TRAb. The TCR library was made from RNA extracted from PBMCs. The data are from a study of regulatory T cells in long-lasting Graves disease. Whole-study context: Graves' disease counted as persistent after over 5 years of antithyroid drugs with positive TSH receptor antibodies.

This TCR came from a female donor with Graves disease. Sequencing was performed on peripheral blood mononuclear cells (PBMCs), taken when the disease was refractory, from a patient treated with antithyroid drugs.

This chain's CDR3 is CATSDPGTANSYEQYF. The CDR3 DNA reads as TGTGCCACCAGTGACCCCGGGACAGCGAACTCCTACGAGCAGTACTTC. The V gene is TRBV24-1, the J gene TRBJ2-7, with TRBD1 matching over 7 bases. In germline, CDR1 is KGHDR, CDR2 SFDVKD. CDR3 length: 16 residues. J gave up 0 bases and V 4 bases, and 8 bases lay outside the gene matches.